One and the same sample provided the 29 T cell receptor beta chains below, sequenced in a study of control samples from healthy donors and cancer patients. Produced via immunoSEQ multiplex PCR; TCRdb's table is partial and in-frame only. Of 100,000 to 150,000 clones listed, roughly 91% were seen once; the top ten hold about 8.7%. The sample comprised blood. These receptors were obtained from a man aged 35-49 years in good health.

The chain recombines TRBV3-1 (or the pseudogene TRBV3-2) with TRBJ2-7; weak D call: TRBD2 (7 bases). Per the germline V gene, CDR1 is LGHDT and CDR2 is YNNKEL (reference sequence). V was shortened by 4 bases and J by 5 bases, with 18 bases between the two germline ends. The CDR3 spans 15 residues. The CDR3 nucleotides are TGTGCCAGCAGCCGTCGGGCGGGGGCCCCCCACGAGCAGTACTTC. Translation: CASSRRAGAPHEQYF.

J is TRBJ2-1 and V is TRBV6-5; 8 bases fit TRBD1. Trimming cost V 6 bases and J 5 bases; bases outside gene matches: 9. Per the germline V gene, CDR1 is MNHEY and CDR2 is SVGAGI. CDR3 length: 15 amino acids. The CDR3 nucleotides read TGTGCCAGCAGCCAAGACAGGGGATCGAACAATGAGCAGTTCTTC. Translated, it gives CASSQDRGSNNEQFF.

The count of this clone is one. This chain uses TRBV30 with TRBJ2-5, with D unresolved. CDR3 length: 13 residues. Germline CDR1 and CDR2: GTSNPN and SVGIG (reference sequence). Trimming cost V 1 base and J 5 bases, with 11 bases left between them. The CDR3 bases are TGTGCCTGGAGTGGGGGTATTGGGGAGACCCAGTACTTC. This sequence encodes CAWSGGIGETQYF.

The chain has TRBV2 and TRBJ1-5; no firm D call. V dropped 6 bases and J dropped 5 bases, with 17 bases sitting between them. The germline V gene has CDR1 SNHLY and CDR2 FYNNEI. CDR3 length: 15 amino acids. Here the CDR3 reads CASSRAGSSHQPQHF. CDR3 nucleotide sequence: TGTGCCAGCAGCCGGGCAGGTTCCTCTCATCAGCCCCAGCATTTT.

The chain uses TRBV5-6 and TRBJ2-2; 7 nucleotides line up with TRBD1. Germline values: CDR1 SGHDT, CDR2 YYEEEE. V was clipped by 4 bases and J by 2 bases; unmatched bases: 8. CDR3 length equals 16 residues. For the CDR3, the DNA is TGTGCCAGCAGCGACTACTACAGGGGCAACACCGGGGAGCTGTTTTTT. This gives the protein CASSDYYRGNTGELFF.

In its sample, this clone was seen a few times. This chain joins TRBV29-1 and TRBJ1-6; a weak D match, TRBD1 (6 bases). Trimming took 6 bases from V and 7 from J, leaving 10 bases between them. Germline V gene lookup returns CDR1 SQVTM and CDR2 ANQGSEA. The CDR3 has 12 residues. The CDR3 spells CSVATGNSPLHF. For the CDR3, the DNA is TGCAGCGTAGCTACAGGGAATTCACCCCTCCACTTT.

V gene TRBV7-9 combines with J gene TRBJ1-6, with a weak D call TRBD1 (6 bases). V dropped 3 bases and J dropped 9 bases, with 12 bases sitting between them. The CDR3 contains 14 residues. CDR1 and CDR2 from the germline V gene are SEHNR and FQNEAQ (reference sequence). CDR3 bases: TGTGCCAGCAGCTTTAGGGGGTCCGGTTCACCCCTCCACTTT. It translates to CASSFRGSGSPLHF.

Written as DNA, the CDR3 is TGTGCCAGTGCAAGTGCAGGGCGGAACACCGGGGAGCTGTTTTTT. This translates into CASASAGRNTGELFF. The rearrangement uses TRBV19 and TRBJ2-2, with a tentative D call TRBD1 (5 bases). From germline, CDR1 is LNHDA and CDR2 SQIVND (reference sequence). V lost 8 bases and J 1 base, leaving 14 bases between the germline ends. This CDR3 spans 15 amino acids.

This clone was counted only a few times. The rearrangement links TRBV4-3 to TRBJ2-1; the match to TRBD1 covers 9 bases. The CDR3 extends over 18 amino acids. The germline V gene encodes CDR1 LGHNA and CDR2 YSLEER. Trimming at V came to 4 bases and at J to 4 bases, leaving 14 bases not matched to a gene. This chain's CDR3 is CASSLQIGGTGRYNEQFF. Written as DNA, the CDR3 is TGCGCCAGCAGCCTCCAGATTGGCGGGACAGGGAGATACAATGAGCAGTTCTTC.

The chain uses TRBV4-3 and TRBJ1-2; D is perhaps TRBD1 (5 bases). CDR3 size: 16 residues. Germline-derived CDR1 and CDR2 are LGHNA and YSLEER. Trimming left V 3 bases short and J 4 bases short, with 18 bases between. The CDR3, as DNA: TGCGCCAGCAGCCACCCCAGGGCAGGGAGAGGCTATGGCTACACCTTC. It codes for CASSHPRAGRGYGYTF.

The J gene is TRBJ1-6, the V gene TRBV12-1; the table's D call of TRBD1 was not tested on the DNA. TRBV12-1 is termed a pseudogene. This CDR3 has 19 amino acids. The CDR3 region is CASSSREIDRGQDNSPLHF. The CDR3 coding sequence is TGTGCCAGCAGCTCAAGAGAGATAGACAGGGGGCAGGATAATTCACCCCTCCACTTT.

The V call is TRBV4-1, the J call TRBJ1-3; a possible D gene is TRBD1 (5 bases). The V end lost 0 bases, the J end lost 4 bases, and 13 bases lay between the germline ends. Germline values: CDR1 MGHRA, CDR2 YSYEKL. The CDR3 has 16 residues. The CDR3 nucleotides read TGCGCCAGCAGCCAAGAATGGAGCAACAGGGGAAACACCATATATTTT. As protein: CASSQEWSNRGNTIYF.

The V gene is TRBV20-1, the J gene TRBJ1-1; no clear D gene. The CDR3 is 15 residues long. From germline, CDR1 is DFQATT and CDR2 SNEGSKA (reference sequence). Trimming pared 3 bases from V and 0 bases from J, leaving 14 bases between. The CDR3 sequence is CSASPYKIMNTEAFF. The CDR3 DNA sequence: TGCAGTGCTAGTCCTTATAAAATTATGAACACTGAAGCTTTCTTT.

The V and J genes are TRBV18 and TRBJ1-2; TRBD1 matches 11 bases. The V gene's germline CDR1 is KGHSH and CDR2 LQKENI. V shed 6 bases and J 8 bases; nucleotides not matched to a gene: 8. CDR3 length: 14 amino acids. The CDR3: CASSWDRGAKGYTF. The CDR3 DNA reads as TGTGCCAGCTCGTGGGACAGGGGGGCGAAGGGCTACACCTTC.

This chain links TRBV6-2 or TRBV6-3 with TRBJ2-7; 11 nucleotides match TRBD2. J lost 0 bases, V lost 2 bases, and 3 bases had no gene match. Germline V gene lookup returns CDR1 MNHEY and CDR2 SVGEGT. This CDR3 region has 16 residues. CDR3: CASSYKLAGVSYEQYF. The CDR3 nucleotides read TGTGCCAGCAGTTACAAACTAGCGGGAGTCTCCTACGAGCAGTACTTC.

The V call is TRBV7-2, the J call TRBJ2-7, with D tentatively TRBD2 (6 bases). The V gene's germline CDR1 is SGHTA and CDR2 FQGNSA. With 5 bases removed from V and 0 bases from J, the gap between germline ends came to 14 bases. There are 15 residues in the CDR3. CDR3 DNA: TGTGCCAGCAGCGCCGGACTACCGAGCTCCTACGAGCAGTACTTC. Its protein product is CASSAGLPSSYEQYF.

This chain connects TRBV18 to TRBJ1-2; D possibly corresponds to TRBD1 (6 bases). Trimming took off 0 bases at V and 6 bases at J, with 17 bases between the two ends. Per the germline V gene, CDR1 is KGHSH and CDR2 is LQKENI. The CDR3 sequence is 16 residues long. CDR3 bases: TGTGCCAGCTCACCACCGGCGCGACAGGCGTTTCATGGCTACACCTTC. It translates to CASSPPARQAFHGYTF. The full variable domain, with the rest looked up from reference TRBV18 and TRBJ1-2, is NAGVMQNPRHLVRRRGQEARLRCSPMKGHSHVYWYRQLPEEGLKFMVYLQKENIIDESGMPKERFSAEFPKEGPSILRIQQVVRGDSAAYFCASSPPARQAFHGYTFGSGTRLTVV.

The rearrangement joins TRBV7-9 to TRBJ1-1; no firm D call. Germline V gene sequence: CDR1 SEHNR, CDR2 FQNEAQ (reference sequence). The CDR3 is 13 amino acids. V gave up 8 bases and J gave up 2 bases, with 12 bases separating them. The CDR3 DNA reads TGTGCCAGCTTAGAAAACGGAAACACTGAAGCTTTCTTT. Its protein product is CASLENGNTEAFF.

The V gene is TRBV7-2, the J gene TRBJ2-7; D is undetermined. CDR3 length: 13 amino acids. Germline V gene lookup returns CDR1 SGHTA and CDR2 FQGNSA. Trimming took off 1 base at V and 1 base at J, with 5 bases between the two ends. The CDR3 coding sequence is TGTGCCAGCAGCTTAGAGAGGTCCTACGAGCAGTACTTC. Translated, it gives CASSLERSYEQYF.

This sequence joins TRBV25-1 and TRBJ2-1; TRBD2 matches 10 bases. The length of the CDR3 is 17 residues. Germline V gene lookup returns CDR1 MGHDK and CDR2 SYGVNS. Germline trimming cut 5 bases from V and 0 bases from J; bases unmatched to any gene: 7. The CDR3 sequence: CASSPRRTSGSYNEQFF. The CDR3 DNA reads TGTGCCAGCAGTCCTAGACGGACTAGCGGCTCCTACAATGAGCAGTTCTTC.

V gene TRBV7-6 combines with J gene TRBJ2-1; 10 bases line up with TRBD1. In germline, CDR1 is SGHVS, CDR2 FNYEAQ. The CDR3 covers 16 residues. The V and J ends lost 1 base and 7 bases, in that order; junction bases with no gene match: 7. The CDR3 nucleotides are TGTGCCAGCAGCTTAGAATCGACAGGGGGCAGGAATGAGCAGTTCTTC. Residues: CASSLESTGGRNEQFF.

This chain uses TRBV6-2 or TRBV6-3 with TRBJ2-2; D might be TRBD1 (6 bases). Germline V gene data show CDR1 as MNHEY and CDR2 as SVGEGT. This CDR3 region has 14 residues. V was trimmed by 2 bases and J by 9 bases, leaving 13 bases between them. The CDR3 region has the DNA TGTGCCAGCAGTTACCGGGGACAATTCCGGGAGCTGTTTTTT. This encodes CASSYRGQFRELFF.

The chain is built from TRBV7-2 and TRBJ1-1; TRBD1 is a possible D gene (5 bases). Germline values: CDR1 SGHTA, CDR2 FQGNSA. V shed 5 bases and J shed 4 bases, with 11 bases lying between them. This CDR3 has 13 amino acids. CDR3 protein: CASSAQGSTEAFF. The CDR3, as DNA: TGTGCCAGCAGCGCGCAGGGTAGCACTGAAGCTTTCTTT.

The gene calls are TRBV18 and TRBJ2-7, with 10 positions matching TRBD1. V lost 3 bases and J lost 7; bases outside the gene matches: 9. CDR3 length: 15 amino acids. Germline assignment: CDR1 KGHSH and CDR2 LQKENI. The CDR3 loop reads CASSPDRTGGREQYF. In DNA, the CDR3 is TGTGCCAGCTCACCCGACCGGACAGGGGGACGGGAGCAGTACTTC.

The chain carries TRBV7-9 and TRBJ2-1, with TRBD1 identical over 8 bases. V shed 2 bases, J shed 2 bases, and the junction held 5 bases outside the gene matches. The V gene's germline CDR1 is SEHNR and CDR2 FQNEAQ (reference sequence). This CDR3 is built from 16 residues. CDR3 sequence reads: CASSLRTGRPYNEQFF. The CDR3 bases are TGTGCCAGCAGCTTAAGGACAGGGAGACCCTACAATGAGCAGTTCTTC.

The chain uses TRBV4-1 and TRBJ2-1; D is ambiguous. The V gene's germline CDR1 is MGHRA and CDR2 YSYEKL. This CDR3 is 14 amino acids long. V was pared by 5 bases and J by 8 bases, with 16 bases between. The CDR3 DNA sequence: TGCGCCAGCAGCAAATCAGAGAACACATATGAGCAGTTCTTC. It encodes CASSKSENTYEQFF.

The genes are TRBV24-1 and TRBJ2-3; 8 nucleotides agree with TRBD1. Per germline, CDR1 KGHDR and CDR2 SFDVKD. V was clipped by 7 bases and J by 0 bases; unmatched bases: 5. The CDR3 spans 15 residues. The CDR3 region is CATRDRATSTDTQYF. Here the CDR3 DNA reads TGTGCCACCAGGGACAGGGCCACTAGCACAGATACGCAGTATTTT.

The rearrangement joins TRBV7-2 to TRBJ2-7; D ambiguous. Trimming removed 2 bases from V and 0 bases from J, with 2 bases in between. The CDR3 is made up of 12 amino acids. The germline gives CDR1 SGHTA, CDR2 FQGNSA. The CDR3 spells CASSLNSYEQYF. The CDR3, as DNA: TGTGCCAGCAGCTTAAACTCCTACGAGCAGTACTTC.

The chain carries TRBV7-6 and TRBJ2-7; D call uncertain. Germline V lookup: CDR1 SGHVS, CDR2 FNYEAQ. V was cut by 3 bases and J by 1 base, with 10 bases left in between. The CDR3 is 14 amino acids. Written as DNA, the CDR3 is TGTGCCAGCAGCTTGGCTGGCCCGTCCTACGAGCAGTACTTC. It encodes CASSLAGPSYEQYF.